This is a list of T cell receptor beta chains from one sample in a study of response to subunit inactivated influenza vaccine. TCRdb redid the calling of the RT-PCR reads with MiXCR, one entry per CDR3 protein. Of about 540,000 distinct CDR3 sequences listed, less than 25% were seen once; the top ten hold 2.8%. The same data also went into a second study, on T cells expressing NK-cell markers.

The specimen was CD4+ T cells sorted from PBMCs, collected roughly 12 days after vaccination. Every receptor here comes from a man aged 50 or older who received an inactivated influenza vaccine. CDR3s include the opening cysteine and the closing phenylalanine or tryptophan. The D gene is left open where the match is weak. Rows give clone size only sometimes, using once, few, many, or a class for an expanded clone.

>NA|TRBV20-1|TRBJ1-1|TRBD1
TGCAGTGCTAGACGCGGGACAGGGCAGTCTTTCTTT
CSARRGTGQSFF
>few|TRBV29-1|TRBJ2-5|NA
TGCAGCGTGGCCCCGGGGCTGAAGGAGACCCAGTACTTC
CSVAPGLKETQYF
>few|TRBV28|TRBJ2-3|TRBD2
TGTGCCAGCAGTTTAACTAGCGGGCCGAGCACAGATACGCAGTATTTT
CASSLTSGPSTDTQYF
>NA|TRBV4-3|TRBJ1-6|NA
TGCGCCAGCAGCCATCGGGACACTAATTCACCCCTCCACTTT
CASSHRDTNSPLHF
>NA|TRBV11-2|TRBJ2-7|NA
TGTGCCAGCAGCTTAAGTTTCGGGACTGGTAGGTTAGCCTACGAGCAGTACTTC
CASSLSFGTGRLAYEQYF
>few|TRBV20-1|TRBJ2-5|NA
TGCAGTGCTGCTACCGGGCATATTAAAGAGACCCAGTACTTC
CSAATGHIKETQYF
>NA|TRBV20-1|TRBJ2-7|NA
TGCAGTGCTAGATCACCGGATGCCTACGAGCAGTACTTC
CSARSPDAYEQYF
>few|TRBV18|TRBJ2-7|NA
TGTGCCAGCTCACCACGTCCGAACTACGAGCAGTACTTC
CASSPRPNYEQYF
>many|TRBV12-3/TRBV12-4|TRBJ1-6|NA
TGTGCCAGCAGCTACGTAGAGGGGAATTCACCCCTCCACTTT
CASSYVEGNSPLHF
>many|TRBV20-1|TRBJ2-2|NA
TGCAGTGCTAGATTTAGCGCGAACACCGGGGAGCTGTTTTTT
CSARFSANTGELFF
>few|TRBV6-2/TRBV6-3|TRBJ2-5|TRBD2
TGTGCCAGCAGTTACTCCAGCGGGAGTAAGGAGACCCAGTACTTC
CASSYSSGSKETQYF
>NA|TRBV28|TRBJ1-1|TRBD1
TGTGCCAGCAGGGGACAGGGGATCCTGAACACTGAAGCTTTCTTT
CASRGQGILNTEAFF
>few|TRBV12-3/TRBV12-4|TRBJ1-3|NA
TGTGCCAGCAGTTTTACGTGGGGAGAAGGAAACACCATATATTTT
CASSFTWGEGNTIYF
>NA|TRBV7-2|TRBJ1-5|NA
TGTGCCAGCAGCTTGGACACGGGGCGGCAGCCCCAGCATTTT
CASSLDTGRQPQHF
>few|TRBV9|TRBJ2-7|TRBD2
TGTGCCAGGATAAGGCGGGAGGTCTACGAGCAGTACTTC
CARIRREVYEQYF
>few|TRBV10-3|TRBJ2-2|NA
TGTGCCATCAGTGAACGGACCGGGGAGCTGTTTTTT
CAISERTGELFF
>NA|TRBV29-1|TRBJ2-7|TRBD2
TGCAGCGTTGAATCCCGGGAGGGACGCGAGCAGTACTTC
CSVESREGREQYF
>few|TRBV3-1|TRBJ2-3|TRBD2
TGTGCCAGCAGCCAAACTAGCGGCACAGATACGCAGTATTTT
CASSQTSGTDTQYF
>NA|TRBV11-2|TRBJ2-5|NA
TGTGCCAGCAGCTTAGTAGGCAGTAAAGAGACCCAGTACTTC
CASSLVGSKETQYF
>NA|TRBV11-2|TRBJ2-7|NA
TGTGCCAGCAGCTTCAGCAGGGCGTCCTACGAGCAGTACTTC
CASSFSRASYEQYF
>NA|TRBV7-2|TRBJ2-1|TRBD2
TGTGCCAGCAGCTTCGTAGCGGGGGGGCTTCACAATGAGCAGTTCTTC
CASSFVAGGLHNEQFF
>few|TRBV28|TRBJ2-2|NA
TGTGCCAGCAGGCGCGCTTGGGGGCTGGCTCCCGGGGAGCTGTTTTTT
CASRRAWGLAPGELFF
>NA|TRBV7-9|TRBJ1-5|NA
TGTGCCAGCAGCTTAGAGGCCGATCAGCCCCAGCATTTT
CASSLEADQPQHF
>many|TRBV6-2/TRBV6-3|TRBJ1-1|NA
TGTGCCAGCAGTAAGGGACATACTAATGAAGCTTTCTTT
CASSKGHTNEAFF
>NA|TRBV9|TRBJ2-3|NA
TGTGCCAGCAGCGCCCCTGCGGGGTATACGCAGTATTTT
CASSAPAGYTQYF
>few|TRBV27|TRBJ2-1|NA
TGTGCCAGCAGTTCCCCGACAGTTACCTCCTACAATGAGCAGTTCTTC
CASSSPTVTSYNEQFF
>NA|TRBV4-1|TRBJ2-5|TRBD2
TGCGCCAGCAGCCAAGCACCGGGACTATGGGAGGAGACCCAGTACTTC
CASSQAPGLWEETQYF
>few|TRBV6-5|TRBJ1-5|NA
TGTGCCAGCAGTTACTCGAGGGGGGGCGAGGGTCAGCCCCAGCATTTT
CASSYSRGGEGQPQHF